The present T cell receptor beta chain was sequenced within a study of T cell responses to AZD1222 COVID-19 vaccine. The CDR3 length is 14 residues. Germline values: CDR1 KGHSY, CDR2 FQNENV. The V gene end was trimmed by 2 bases and the J gene end by 6 bases; junction bases not matched to a gene: 6. Using immunoSEQ multiplex PCR, the repertoire was profiled, and TCRdb retains in-frame clones only, with some absent. This table has about 180,000 clones, 88% appearing once. The sequence was collected from an adult in good health. The chain joins TRBV16 to TRBJ2-7; TRBD1 aligns across 8 bases. The sequencing used peripheral blood, collected on day 0 of AZD1222 vaccination. CDR3 bases: TGTGCCAGCAGCCAAGCAGGGGGCGAGGGCGAGCAGTACTTC. Translated: CASSQAGGEGEQYF.